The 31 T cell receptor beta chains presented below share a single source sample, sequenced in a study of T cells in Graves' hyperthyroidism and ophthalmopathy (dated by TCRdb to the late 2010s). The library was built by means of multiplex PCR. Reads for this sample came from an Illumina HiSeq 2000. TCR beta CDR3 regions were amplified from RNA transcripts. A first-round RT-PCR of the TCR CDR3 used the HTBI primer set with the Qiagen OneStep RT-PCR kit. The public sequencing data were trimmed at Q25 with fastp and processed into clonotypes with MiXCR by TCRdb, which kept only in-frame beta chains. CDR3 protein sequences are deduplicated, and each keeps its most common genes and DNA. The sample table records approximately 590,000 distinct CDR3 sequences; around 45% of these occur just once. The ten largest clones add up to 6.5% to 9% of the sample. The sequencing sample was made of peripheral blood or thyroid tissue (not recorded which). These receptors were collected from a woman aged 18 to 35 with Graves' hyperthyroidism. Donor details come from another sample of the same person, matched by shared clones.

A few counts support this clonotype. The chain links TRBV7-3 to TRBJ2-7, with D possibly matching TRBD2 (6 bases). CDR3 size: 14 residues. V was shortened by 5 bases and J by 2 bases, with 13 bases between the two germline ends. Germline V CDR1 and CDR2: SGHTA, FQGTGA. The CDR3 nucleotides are TGTGCCAGCAGCCACAAGGGACTGACCTACGAGCAGTACTTC. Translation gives CASSHKGLTYEQYF.

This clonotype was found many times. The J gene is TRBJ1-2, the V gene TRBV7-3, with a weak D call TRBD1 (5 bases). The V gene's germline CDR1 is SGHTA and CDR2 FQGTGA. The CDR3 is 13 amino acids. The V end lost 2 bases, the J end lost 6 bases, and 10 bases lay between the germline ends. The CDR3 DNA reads TGTGCCAGCAGCTTAGGGGGGAGGGATGGCTACACCTTC. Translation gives CASSLGGRDGYTF.

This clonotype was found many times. This chain's CDR3 is CASSLRELSGNTIYF. The CDR3 DNA reads TGTGCCAGCAGCCTTCGTGAGCTCTCTGGAAACACCATATATTTT. V is TRBV7-2 and J is TRBJ1-3; no firm D call. Germline lookup yields CDR1 SGHTA and CDR2 FQGNSA. The CDR3 consists of 15 residues. The germline V and J ends were trimmed by 5 bases and 0 bases, with 11 bases remaining between them. Based on the CDR3 plus reference TRBV7-2 and TRBJ1-3, the full variable domain is GAGVSQSPSNKVTEKGKDVELRCDPISGHTALYWYRQSLGQGLEFLIYFQGNSAPDKSGLPSDRFSAERTGGSVSTLTIQRTQQEDSAVYLCASSLRELSGNTIYFGEGSWLTVV.

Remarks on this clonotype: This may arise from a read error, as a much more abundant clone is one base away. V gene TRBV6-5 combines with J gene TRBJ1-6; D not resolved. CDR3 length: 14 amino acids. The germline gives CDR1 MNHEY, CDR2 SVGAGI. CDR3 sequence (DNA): TGTGCCGGCAGTTACTACGGCCACAATTCACCCCTCCACTTT. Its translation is CAGSYYGHNSPLHF.

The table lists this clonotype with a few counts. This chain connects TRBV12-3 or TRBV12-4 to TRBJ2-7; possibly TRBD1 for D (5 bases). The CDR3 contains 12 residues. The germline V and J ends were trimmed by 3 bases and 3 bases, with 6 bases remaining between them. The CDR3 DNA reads TGTGCCAGCAGTTTCAGGGACTACGAGCAGTACTTC. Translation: CASSFRDYEQYF.

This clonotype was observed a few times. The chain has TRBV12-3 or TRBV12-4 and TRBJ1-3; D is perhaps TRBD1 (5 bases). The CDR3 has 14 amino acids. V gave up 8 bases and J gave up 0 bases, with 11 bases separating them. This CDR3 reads CASRDELSGNTIYF. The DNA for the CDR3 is TGTGCCAGCCGGGACGAGCTCTCTGGAAACACCATATATTTT.

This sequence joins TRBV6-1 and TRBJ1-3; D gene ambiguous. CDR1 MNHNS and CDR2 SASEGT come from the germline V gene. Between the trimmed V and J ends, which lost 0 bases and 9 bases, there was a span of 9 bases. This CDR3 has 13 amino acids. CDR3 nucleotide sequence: TGTGCCAGCAGTGAAGCGCTTCTAGGCACCATATATTTT. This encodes CASSEALLGTIYF.

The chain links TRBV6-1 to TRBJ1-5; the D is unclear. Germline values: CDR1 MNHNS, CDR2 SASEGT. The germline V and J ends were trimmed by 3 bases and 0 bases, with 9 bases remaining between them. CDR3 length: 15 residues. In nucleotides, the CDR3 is TGTGCCAGCAGTGATGCGCGGAATAGCAATCAGCCCCAGCATTTT. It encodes CASSDARNSNQPQHF.

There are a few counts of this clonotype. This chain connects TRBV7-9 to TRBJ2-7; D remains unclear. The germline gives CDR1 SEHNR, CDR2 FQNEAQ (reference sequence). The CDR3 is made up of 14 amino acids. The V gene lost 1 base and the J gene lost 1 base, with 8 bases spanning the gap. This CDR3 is CASSLVSSSYEQYF. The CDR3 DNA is TGTGCCAGCAGCTTAGTCAGCAGTTCCTACGAGCAGTACTTC.

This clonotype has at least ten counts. The CDR3 DNA follows: TGTGCCACCAAGTGGGGTCGAGGAGACGAGCAGTACTTC. Protein product: CATKWGRGDEQYF. The chain employs TRBV15 and TRBJ2-7; D not certain. Germline CDR1 and CDR2: LNHNV and YYDKDF (reference sequence). The CDR3 runs 13 residues. V gave up 7 bases and J gave up 5 bases, with 15 bases separating them.

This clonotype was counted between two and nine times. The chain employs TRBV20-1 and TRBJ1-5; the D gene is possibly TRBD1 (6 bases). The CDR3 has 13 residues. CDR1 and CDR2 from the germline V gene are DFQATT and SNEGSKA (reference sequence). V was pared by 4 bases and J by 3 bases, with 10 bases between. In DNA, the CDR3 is TGCAGTGCTACCAGGGGCATCAATCAGCCCCAGCATTTT. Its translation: CSATRGINQPQHF.

The CDR3 spells CSKQQGGNTEAFF. CDR3 nucleotides: TGCAGCAAACAACAGGGAGGGAACACTGAAGCTTTCTTT. The chain combines TRBV29-1 with TRBJ1-1; D possibly corresponds to TRBD1 (6 bases). Trimming stripped 8 bases from V and 1 base from J, with 14 bases between. The CDR3 loop spans 13 amino acids. Per germline, CDR1 SQVTM and CDR2 ANQGSEA.

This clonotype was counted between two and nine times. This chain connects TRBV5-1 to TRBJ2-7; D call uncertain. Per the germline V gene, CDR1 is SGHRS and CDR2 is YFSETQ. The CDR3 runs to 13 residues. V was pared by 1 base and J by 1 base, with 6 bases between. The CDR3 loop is CASSLISSYEQYF. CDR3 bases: TGCGCCAGCAGCTTGATCTCTTCCTACGAGCAGTACTTC.

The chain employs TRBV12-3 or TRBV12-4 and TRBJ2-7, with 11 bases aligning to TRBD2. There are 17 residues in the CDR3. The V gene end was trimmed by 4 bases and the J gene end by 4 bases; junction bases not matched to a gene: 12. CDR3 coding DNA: TGTGCCAGCAGTTACCGCCCACCGGGACTAGCGGAGTACGAGCAGTACTTC. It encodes CASSYRPPGLAEYEQYF.

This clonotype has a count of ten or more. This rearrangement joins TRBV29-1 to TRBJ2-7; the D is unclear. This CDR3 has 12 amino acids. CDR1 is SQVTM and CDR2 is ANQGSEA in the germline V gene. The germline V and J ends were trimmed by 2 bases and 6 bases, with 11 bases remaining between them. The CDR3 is CSVEITHREQYF. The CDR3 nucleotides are TGCAGCGTTGAAATAACACACCGCGAGCAGTACTTC.

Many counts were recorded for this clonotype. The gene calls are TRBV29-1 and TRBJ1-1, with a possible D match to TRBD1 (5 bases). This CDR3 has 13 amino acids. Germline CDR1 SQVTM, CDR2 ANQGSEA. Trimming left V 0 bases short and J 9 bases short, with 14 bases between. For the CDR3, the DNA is TGCAGCGTTGAAGATGGGCTCGGGGCTAAAGCTTTCTTT. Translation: CSVEDGLGAKAFF.

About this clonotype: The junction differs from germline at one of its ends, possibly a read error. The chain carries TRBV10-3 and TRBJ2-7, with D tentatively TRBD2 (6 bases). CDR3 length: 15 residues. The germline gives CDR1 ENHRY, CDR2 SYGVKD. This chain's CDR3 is CASSYPTRGFYEQYF. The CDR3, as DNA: TGTGCCAGCAGTTACCCGACTAGAGGTTTTTACGAGCAGTACTTC.

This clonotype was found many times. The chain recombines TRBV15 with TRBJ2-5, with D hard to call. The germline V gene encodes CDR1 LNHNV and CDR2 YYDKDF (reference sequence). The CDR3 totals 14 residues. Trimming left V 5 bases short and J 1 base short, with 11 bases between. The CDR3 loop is CATSLQPFQETQYF. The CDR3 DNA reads TGTGCCACCAGCTTGCAGCCTTTCCAAGAGACCCAGTACTTC.

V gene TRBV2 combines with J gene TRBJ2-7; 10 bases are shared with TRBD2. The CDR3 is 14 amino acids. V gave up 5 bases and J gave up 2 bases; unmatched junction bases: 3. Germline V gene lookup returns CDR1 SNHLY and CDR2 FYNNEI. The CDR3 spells CASSSSGSTYEQYF. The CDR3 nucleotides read TGTGCCAGCAGTTCTAGCGGGAGTACCTACGAGCAGTACTTC.

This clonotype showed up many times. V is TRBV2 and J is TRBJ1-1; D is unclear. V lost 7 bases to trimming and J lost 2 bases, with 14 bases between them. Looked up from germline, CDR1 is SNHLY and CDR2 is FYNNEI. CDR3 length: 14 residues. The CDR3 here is CASTGRMANTEAFF. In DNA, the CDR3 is TGTGCCAGCACCGGCCGCATGGCCAACACTGAAGCTTTCTTT.

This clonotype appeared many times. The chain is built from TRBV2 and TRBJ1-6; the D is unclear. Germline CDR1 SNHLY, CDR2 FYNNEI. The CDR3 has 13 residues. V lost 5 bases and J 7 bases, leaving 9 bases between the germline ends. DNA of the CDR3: TGTGCCAGCAGTACGGAGATCAATTCACCCCTCCACTTT. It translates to CASSTEINSPLHF.

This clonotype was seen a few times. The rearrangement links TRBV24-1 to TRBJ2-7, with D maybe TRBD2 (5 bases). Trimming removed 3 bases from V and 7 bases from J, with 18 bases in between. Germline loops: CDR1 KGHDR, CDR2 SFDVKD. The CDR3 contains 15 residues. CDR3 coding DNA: TGTGCCACCAGTGATCCCGGACTGGGGTTGGGGGAGCAGTACTTC. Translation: CATSDPGLGLGEQYF.

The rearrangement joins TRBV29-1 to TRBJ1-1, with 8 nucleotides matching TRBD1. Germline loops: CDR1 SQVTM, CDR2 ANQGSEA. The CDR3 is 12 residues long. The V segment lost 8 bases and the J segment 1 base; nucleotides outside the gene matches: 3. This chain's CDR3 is CSPGQGNTEAFF. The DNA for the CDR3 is TGCAGCCCTGGACAGGGGAACACTGAAGCTTTCTTT. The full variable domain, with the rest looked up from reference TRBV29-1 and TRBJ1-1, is SAVISQKPSRDICQRGTSLTIQCQVDSQVTMMFWYRQQPGQSLTLIATANQGSEATYESGFVIDKFPISRPNLTFSTLTVSNMSPEDSSIYLCSPGQGNTEAFFGQGTRLTVV.

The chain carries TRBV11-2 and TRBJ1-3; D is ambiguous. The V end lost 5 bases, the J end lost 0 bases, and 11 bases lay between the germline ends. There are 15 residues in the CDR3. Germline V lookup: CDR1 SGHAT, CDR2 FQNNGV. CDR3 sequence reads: CASSQDQFSGNTIYF. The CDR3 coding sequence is TGTGCCAGCAGCCAAGACCAATTCTCTGGAAACACCATATATTTT.

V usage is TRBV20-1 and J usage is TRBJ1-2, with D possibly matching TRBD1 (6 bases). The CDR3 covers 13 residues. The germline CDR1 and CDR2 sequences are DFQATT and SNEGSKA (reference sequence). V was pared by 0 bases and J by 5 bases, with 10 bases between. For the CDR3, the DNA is TGCAGTGCTAGAGATAACAGGGAGTATGGCTACACCTTC. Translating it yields CSARDNREYGYTF.

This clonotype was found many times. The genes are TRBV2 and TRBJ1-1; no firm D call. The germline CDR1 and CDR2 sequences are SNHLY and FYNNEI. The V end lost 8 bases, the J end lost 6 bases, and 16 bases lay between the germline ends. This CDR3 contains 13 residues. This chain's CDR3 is CASLTRLKAEAFF. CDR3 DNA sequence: TGTGCCAGCTTGACAAGGTTAAAGGCTGAAGCTTTCTTT.

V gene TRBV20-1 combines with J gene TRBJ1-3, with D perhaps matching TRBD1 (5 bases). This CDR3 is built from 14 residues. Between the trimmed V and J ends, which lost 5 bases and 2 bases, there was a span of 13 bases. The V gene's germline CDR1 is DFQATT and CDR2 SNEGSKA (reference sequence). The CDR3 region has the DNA TGCAGTGCTGTATTTGGGACCGCTGGAAACACCATATATTTT. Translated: CSAVFGTAGNTIYF.

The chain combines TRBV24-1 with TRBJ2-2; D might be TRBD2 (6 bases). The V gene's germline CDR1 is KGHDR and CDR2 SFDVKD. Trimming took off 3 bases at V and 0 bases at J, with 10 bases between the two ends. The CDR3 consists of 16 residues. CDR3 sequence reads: CATSDAGPANTGELFF. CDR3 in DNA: TGTGCCACCAGTGATGCGGGACCTGCGAACACCGGGGAGCTGTTTTTT.

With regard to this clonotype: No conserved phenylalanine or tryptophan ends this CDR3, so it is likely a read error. The CDR3 DNA is TGTGCCAGCAGCCCAGTTATGAACACTGAAGCTTTCGTT. Its protein product is CASSPVMNTEAFV. This chain connects TRBV14 to TRBJ1-1; D call uncertain. The V end was cut by 4 bases, the J end by 0 bases, with 6 bases between. Germline V gene sequence: CDR1 SGHDN, CDR2 FVKESK. The CDR3 runs 13 residues.

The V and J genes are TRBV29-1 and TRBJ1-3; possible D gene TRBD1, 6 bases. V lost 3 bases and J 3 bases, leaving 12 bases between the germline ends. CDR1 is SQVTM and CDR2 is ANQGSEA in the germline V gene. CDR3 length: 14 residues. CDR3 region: CSVDTTGLGNTIYF. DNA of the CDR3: TGCAGCGTTGATACTACAGGGCTTGGAAACACCATATATTTT.

The CDR3 DNA sequence: TGTGCCATCAGTGAGTCGGGAACAGACCCCGAGCAGTTCTTC. Residues: CAISESGTDPEQFF. V is TRBV10-3 and J is TRBJ2-5, with D hard to call. The DNA matches TRBJ2-1 better at its end, which makes the J call doubtful. Germline CDR1 ENHRY, CDR2 SYGVKD. CDR3 length equals 14 residues.